This T cell receptor (beta chain) comes out of a study of blood T cell repertoires in COVID-19 (dated by TCRdb to 2020 to 2022). Background for the entire study: Samples covering the acute and convalescent phases of COVID-19 were provided by collaborators in the United States, Italy and Spain. Samples came from the ongoing ImmuneRACE study (first 160 participants) plus 1,254 subjects from 6 global collaborators. The sample metadata nearly always contained a de-identified subject ID, COVID-19 status, age in years and sex. The dataset comprised deeply sampled blood TCRbeta repertoires from subjects exposed to, actively infected with, or recovered from COVID-19. The repertoires were released in a freely available public database intended as a resource for research on the immune response to SARS-CoV-2. The material from the prospective study consisted of cDNA or gDNA derived from T cells, B-cell-depleted T cells, or PBMCs. Where HLA class I and class II types were available, the types were taken from metadata supplied by the sample provider, not from assay-based typing.

V was cut back by 1 base and J by 4 bases, leaving a gap of 15 bases between them. The germline V gene (reference sequence) specifies GTSNPN as CDR1 and SVGIG as CDR2. The CDR3, cysteine through phenylalanine, is 15 amino acids long. Only the CDR3 part of the read is kept: 45 bases, read in frame from the first base. Each collaborating institution followed its own protocols to collect whole blood in K2EDTA tubes. For TCRbeta analysis, collaborators shipped samples as frozen whole blood, isolated PBMCs, or DNA extracted from either of those sample types. Remarks on this clone: Its binding antigen is unknown. There are no base qualities to consult, and no much larger clone falls within one base.

Study-wide findings and limitations: The quantity of clinical and demographic metadata differed by source and by participant and was supplied without curation.

TCRbeta CDR3 regions were amplified from genomic DNA by means of the immunoSEQ Assay, a bias-controlled multiplex PCR. In the authors' own workflow: Within the assay, amplification of reference gene primers was used to estimate how many nucleated cells each sample contained. To quantify the absolute abundance of each unique TCRbeta CDR3 rearrangement, sequence reads were collapsed and filtered. For each sample, productive Simpson clonality was calculated as the square root of Simpson's diversity index over productive rearrangements. Drawn from immuneACCESS, this table holds only the in-frame rearrangements with V and J called that TCRdb kept. Clones are partly lost; checked studies trace under half to an unresolved V gene and leave the rest unexplained. The V and J calls and the clone size are those of that table, but D and trimming were determined from the DNA. The sample data list 250,000 to 350,000 clones, and around four fifths of these were observed just once. The ten most abundant clones make up approximately 3.8% of the sample.

Sequencing input: peripheral blood. The source is a woman aged 45-65 years with active or convalescent COVID-19. The receptor chain draws on TRBV30 and TRBJ2-3; no D segment can be confidently identified. The DNA sequence is given as TGTGCCTGGAGTGGGGCTACCGGTGGTCCAGATACGCAGTATTTT. Translated, it reads CAWSGATGGPDTQYF.